This TCR beta chain is from a study of T cells in Graves' hyperthyroidism and ophthalmopathy. Background on the study: The initial diagnosis was the point when peripheral blood was collected, ahead of any treatment. Study-wide points: Patients with ophthalmopathy were separated from those with stable hyperthyroidism by a 13 V-J model. Within blood appeared most thyroid clonotypes that had expanded above 0.001.

Using roughly 9.4 ml of fresh peripheral blood, PBMCs were prepared. This clonotype came up many times. What it binds is unknown. Deletions cut 5 bases from V and 4 bases from J, with 9 bases between. Germline CDR1 reads MNHEY; CDR2 reads SMNVEV (reference sequence). This CDR3 region has 12 residues. Researchers amplified the TCR beta CDR3 regions from RNA transcripts. The study used the HTBI primer set for a first-round RT-PCR of the TCR CDR3. TCRdb passed the multiplex PCR reads through MiXCR, listing each CDR3 protein once. The data hold over 450,000 distinct CDR3 sequences, with about a sixth observed a single time.

Sequenced material: blood. This chain links TRBV27 with TRBJ2-7; D gene ambiguous. The receptor's source is a woman in her late teens or twenties with Graves' ophthalmopathy. For the CDR3, the DNA is TGTGCCAGCAGTATCGTCGGGTACGAGCAGTACTTC. Its protein is CASSIVGYEQYF.